This T cell receptor beta chain comes out of a study of cytomegalovirus exposure and HLA in healthy donors. Notes on the study in general: Based on reports, TCR beta sequences accurately predicted HLA-A and HLA-B alleles for most subjects. The investigators catalogued 150 or so TCR beta chains as cytomegalovirus-associated.

This clone has just a few counts. Its matching antigen is unknown. With 60 Vbeta and 13 Jbeta primers, the PCR was carried out. Using immunoSEQ multiplex PCR, the repertoire was profiled, and TCRdb retains in-frame clones only, with some absent. The data contain fewer than 150,000 clones, 55% to 75% of them singletons. V shed 4 bases and J 5 bases; nucleotides not matched to a gene: 7. Germline loops: CDR1 MNHEY, CDR2 SVGAGI. CDR3 length: 15 amino acids. The chain links TRBV6-5 to TRBJ1-5, with 8 bases aligning to TRBD1. Sequenced: PBMCs. The TCR comes from a woman in her 40s in good health and CMV-seropositive. Written as DNA, the CDR3 is TGTGCCAGCAGTTCGACAGGGGAAGGGGATCAGCCCCAGCATTTT. This gives the protein CASSSTGEGDQPQHF.